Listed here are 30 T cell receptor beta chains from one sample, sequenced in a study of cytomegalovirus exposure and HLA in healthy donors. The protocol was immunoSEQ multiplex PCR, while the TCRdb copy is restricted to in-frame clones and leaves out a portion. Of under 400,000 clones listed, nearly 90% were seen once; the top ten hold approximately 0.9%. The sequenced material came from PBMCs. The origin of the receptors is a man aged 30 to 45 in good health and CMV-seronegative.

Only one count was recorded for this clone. The CDR3 DNA reads as TGTGCCAGTAGTCTTCGCGGGGGGTTTTCCTACGAGCAGTACTTC. Its translation: CASSLRGGFSYEQYF. V usage is TRBV19 and J usage is TRBJ2-7, with 8 bases aligning to TRBD2. The germline V gene has CDR1 LNHDA and CDR2 SQIVND (reference sequence). CDR3 size: 15 residues. V was clipped by 5 bases and J by 1 base; unmatched bases: 7.

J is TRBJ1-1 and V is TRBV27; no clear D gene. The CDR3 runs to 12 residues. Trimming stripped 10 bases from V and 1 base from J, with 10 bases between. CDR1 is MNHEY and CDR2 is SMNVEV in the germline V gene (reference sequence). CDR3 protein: CATHSSNTEAFF. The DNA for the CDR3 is TGTGCCACCCATTCATCGAACACTGAAGCTTTCTTT.

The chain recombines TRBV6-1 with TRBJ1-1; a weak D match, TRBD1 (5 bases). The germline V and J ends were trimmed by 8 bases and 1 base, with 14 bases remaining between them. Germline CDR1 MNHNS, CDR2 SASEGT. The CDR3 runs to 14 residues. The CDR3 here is CASRGLSGNTEAFF. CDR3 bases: TGTGCCAGCCGGGGACTTTCGGGGAACACTGAAGCTTTCTTT.

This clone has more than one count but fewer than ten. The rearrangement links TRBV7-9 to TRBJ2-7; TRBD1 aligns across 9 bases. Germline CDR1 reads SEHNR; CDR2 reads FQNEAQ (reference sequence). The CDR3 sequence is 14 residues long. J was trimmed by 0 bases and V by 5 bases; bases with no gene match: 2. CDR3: CASSGQGSSYEQYF. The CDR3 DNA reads TGTGCCAGCAGCGGACAGGGGAGCTCCTACGAGCAGTACTTC.

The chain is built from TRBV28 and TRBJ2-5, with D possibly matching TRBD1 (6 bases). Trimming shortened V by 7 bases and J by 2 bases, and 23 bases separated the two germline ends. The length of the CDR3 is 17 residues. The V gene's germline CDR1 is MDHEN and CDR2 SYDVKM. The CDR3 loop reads CASIPAQGRGPQETQYF. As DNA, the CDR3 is TGTGCCAGCATCCCCGCCCAGGGCAGGGGTCCACAAGAGACCCAGTACTTC.

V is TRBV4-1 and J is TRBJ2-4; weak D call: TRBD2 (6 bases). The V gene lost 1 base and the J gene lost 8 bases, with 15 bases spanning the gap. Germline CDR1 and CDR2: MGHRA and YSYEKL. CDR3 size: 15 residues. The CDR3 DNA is TGCGCCAGCAGCCAAGGTCATAGCGGAGGGGACATTCAGTACTTC. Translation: CASSQGHSGGDIQYF.

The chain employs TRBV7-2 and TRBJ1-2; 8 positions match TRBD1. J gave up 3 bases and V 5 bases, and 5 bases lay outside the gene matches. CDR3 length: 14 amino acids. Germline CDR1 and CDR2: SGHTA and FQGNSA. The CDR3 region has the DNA TGTGCCAGCAGCGGGACAGGTGTGCACTATGGCTACACCTTC. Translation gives CASSGTGVHYGYTF. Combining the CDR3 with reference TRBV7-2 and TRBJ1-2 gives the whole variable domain GAGVSQSPSNKVTEKGKDVELRCDPISGHTALYWYRQSLGQGLEFLIYFQGNSAPDKSGLPSDRFSAERTGGSVSTLTIQRTQQEDSAVYLCASSGTGVHYGYTFGSGTRLTVV.

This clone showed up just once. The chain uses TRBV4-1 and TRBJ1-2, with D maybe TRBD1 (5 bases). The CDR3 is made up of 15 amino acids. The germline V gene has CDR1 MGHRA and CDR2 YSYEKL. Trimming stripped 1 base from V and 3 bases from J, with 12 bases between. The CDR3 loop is CASSQGPGGDYGYTF. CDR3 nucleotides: TGCGCCAGCAGCCAAGGTCCGGGGGGGGACTATGGCTACACCTTC.

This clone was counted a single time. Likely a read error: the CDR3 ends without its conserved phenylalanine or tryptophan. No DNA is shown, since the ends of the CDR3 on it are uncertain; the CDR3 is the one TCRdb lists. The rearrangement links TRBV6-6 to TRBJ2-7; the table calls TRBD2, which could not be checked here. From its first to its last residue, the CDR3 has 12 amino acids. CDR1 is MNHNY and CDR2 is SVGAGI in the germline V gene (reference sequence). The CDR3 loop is CASSYSRAPLVL.

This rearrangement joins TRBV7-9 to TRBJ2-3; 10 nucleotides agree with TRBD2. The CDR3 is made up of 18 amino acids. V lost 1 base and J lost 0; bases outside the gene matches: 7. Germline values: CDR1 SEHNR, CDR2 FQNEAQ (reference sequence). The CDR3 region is CASSLGLAGIHSTDTQYF. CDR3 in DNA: TGTGCCAGCAGCTTAGGACTAGCGGGCATTCATAGCACAGATACGCAGTATTTT.

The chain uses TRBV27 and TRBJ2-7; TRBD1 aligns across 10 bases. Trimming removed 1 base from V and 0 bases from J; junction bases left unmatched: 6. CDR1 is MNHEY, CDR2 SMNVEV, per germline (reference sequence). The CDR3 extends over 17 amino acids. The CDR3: CASSLYPGTGDSYEQYF. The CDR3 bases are TGTGCCAGCAGTTTATATCCAGGGACAGGGGACTCCTACGAGCAGTACTTC.

Here the CDR3 reads CASSLGLGTYEQYF. CDR3 DNA: TGTGCCAGCAGCTTGGGACTGGGTACCTACGAGCAGTACTTC. The chain combines TRBV5-8 with TRBJ2-7; D is undetermined. Germline-derived CDR1 and CDR2 are SGHTS and YDEGEE. CDR3 length equals 14 residues. Trimming cost V 0 bases and J 2 bases, with 9 bases left between them.

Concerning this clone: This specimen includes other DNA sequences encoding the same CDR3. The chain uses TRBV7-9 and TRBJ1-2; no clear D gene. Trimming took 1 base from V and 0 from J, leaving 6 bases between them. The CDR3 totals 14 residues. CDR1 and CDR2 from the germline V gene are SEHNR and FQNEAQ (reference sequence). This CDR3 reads CASSLGPANYGYTF. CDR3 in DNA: TGTGCCAGCAGCTTAGGTCCGGCTAACTATGGCTACACCTTC. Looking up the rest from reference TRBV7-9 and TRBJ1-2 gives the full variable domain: DTGVSQNPRHKITKRGQNVTFRCDPISEHNRLYWYRQTLGQGPEFLTYFQNEAQLEKSRLLSDRFSAERPKGSFSTLEIQRTEQGDSAMYLCASSLGPANYGYTFGSGTRLTVV.

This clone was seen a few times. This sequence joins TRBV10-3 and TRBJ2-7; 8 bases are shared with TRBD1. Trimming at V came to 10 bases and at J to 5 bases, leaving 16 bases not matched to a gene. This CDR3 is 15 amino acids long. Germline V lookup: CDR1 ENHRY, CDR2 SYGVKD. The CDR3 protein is CATEDRAKPTDEQYF. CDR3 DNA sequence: TGTGCCACGGAGGACAGGGCCAAACCGACGGACGAGCAGTACTTC.

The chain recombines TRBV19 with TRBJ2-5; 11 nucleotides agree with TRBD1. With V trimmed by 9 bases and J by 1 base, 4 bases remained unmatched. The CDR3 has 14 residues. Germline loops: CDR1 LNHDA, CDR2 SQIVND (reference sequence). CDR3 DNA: TGTGCCAGCCAGGACAGGGGGCGCCAAGAGACCCAGTACTTC. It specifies CASQDRGRQETQYF. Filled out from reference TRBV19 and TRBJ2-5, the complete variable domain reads DGGITQSPKYLFRKEGQNVTLSCEQNLNHDAMYWYRQDPGQGLRLIYYSQIVNDFQKGDIAEGYSVSREKKESFPLTVTSAQKNPTAFYLCASQDRGRQETQYFGPGTRLLVL.

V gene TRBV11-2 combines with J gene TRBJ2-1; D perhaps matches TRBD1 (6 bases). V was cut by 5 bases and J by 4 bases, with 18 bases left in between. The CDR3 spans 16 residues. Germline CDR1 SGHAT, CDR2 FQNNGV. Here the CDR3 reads CASSPGYGGKYNEQFF. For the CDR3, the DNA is TGTGCCAGCAGCCCTGGGTATGGGGGCAAGTACAATGAGCAGTTCTTC. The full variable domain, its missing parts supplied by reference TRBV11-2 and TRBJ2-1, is EAGVAQSPRYKIIEKRQSVAFWCNPISGHATLYWYQQILGQGPKLLIQFQNNGVVDDSQLPKDRFSAERLKGVDSTLKIQPAKLEDSAVYLCASSPGYGGKYNEQFFGPGTRLTVL.

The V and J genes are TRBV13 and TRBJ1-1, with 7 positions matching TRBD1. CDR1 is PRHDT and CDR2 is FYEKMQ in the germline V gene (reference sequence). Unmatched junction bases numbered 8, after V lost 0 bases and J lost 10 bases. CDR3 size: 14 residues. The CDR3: CASSLGLSGDRAFF. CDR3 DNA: TGTGCCAGCAGCTTAGGCCTTTCGGGGGACAGAGCTTTCTTT.

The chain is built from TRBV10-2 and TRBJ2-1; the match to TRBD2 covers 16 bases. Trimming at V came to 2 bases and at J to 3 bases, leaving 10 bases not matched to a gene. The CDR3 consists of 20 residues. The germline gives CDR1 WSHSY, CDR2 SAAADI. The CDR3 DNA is TGCGCCAGCAGTGAGCTACCGGGACTAGCGGGGGGGTCTAGCTACAATGAGCAGTTCTTC. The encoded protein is CASSELPGLAGGSSYNEQFF.

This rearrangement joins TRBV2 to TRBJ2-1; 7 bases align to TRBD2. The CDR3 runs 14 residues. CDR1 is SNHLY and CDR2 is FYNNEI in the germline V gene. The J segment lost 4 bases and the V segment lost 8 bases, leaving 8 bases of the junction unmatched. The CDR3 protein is CASSPGTIYNEQFF. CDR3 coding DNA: TGTGCCAGCTCTCCCGGGACTATTTACAATGAGCAGTTCTTC.

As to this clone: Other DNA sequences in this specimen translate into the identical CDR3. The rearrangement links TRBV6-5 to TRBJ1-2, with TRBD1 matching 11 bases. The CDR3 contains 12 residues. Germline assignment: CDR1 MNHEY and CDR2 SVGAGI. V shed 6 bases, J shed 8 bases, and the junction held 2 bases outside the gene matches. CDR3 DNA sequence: TGTGCCAGCAGCCGGACAGGGGGCGGCTACACCTTC. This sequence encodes CASSRTGGGYTF.

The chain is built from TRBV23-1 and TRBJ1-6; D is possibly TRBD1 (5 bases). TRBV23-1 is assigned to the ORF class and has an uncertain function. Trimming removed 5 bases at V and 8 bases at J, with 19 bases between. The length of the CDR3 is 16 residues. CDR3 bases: TGCGCCAGCAGTAGGGGCGAGTTCATTGGTGATTCACCCCTCCACTTT. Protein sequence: CASSRGEFIGDSPLHF.

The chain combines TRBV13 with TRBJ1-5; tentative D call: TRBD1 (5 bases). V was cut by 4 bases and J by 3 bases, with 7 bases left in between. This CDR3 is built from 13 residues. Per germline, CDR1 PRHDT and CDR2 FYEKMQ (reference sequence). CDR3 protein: CASSSRANQPQHF. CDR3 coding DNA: TGTGCCAGCAGCTCCAGGGCCAATCAGCCCCAGCATTTT.

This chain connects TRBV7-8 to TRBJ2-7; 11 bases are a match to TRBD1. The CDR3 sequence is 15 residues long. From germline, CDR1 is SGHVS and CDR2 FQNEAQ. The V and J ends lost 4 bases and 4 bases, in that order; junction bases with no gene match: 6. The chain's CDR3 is CASSSGQGAMYEQYF. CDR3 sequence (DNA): TGTGCCAGCAGCTCCGGACAGGGGGCGATGTACGAGCAGTACTTC.

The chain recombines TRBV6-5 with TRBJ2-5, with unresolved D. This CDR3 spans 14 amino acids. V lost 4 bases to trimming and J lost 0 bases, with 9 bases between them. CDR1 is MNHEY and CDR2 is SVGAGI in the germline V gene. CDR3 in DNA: TGTGCCAGCAGTTCCCAGGCTTACCAAGAGACCCAGTACTTC. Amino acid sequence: CASSSQAYQETQYF.

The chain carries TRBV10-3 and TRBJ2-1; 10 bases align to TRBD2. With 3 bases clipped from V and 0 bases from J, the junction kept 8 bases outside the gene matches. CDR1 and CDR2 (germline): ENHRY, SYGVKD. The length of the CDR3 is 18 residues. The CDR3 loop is CAISDLAGARSSYNEQFF. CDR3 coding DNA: TGTGCCATCAGTGATCTAGCGGGGGCACGAAGCTCCTACAATGAGCAGTTCTTC.

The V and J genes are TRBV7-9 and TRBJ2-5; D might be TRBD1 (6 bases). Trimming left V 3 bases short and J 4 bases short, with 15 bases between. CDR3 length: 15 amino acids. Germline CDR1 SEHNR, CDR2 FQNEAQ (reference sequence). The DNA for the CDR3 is TGTGCCAGCAGCTTTCCTCCAGGGGAAATAGAGACCCAGTACTTC. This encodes CASSFPPGEIETQYF.

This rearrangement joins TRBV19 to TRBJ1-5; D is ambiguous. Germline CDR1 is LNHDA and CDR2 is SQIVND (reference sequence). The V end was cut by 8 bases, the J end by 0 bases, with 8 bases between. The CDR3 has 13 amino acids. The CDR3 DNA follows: TGTGCCAGTCTCCGGGGTAGCAATCAGCCCCAGCATTTT. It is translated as CASLRGSNQPQHF.

The CDR3 region is CASRFSSNNSPLHF. CDR3 coding DNA: TGTGCCAGCCGGTTTTCATCCAATAATTCACCCCTCCACTTT. V usage is TRBV27 and J usage is TRBJ1-6; D is undetermined. Germline V lookup: CDR1 MNHEY, CDR2 SMNVEV (reference sequence). CDR3 length: 14 residues. V shed 8 bases and J shed 5 bases, with 13 bases lying between them.

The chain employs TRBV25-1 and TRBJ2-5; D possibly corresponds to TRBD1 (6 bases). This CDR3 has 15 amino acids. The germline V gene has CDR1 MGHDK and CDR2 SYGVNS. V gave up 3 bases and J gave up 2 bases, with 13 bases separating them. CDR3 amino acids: CASSDVMDRQETQYF. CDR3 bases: TGTGCCAGCAGTGACGTCATGGACAGACAAGAGACCCAGTACTTC.

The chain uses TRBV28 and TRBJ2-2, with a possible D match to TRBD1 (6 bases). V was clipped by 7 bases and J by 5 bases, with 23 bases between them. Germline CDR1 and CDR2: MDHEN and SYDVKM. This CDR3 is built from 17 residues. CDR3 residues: CASNSLPGSQGTGELFF. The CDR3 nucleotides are TGTGCCAGCAACAGCCTTCCAGGGAGTCAGGGGACCGGGGAGCTGTTTTTT.